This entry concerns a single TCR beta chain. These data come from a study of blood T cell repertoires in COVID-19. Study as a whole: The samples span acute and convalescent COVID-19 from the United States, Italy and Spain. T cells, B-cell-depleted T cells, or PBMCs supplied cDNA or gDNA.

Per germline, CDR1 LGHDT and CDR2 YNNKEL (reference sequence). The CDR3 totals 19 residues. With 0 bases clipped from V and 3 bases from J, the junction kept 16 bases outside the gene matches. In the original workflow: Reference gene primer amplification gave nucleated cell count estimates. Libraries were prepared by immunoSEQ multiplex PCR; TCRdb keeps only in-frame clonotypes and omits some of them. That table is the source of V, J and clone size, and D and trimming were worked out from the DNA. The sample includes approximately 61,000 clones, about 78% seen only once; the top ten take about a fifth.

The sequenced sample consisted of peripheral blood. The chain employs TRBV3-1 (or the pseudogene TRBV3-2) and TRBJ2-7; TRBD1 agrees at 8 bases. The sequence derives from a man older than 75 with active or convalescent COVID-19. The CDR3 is CASSQDGDRGIGGNYEQYF. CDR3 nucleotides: TGTGCCAGCAGCCAAGACGGAGACAGGGGAATTGGTGGGAACTACGAGCAGTACTTC.